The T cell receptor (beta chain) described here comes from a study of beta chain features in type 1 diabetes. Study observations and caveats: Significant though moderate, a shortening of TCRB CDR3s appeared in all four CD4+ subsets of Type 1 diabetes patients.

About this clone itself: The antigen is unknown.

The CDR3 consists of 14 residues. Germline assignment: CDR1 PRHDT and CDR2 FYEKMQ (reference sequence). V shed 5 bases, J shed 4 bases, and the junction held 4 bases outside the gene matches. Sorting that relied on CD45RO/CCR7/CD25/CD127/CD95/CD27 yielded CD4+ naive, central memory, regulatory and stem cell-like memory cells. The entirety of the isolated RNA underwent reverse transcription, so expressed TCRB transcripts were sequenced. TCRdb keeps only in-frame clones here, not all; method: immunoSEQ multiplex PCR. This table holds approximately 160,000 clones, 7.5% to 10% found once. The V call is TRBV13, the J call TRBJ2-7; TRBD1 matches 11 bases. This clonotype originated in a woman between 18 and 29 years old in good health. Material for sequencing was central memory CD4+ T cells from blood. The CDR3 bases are TGTGCCAGCAGCGGACAGGGGGCGACGTACGAGCAGTACTTC. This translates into CASSGQGATYEQYF.